This entry describes one T cell receptor beta chain. This sample is part of a study of T cell changes during pregnancy in multiple sclerosis. Sequencing was performed with immunoSEQ multiplex PCR; in TCRdb, only in-frame clones are kept and a portion is missing. The table has around 63,000 clones, around 91% seen once; the top ten hold over 2%. J gave up 3 bases and V 4 bases, and 4 bases lay outside the gene matches. The CDR3 is made up of 14 amino acids. Germline CDR1 reads KGHSH; CDR2 reads LQKENI. Sample: peripheral blood, taken in the third trimester of pregnancy. This rearrangement joins TRBV18 to TRBJ2-3, with TRBD2 matching over 7 bases. The receptor was derived from a female donor in good health, enrolled as a control in a pregnancy study. Here the CDR3 reads CASSLLRETDTQYF. Here the CDR3 DNA reads TGTGCCAGCTCACTACTGCGGGAGACAGATACGCAGTATTTT. Full variable domain (remainder filled in from reference TRBV18 and TRBJ2-3): NAGVMQNPRHLVRRRGQEARLRCSPMKGHSHVYWYRQLPEEGLKFMVYLQKENIIDESGMPKERFSAEFPKEGPSILRIQQVVRGDSAAYFCASSLLRETDTQYFGPGTRLTVL.